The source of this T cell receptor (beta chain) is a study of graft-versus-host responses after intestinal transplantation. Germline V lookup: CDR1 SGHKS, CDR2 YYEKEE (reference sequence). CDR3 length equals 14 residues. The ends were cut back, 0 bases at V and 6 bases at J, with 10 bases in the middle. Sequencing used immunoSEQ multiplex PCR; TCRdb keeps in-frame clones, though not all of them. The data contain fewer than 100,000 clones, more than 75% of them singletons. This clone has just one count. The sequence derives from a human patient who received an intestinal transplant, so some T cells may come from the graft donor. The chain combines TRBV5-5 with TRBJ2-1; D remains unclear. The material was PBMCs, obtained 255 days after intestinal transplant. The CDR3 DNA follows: TGTGCCAGCAGCTTGGGGCCCCCCACCAATGAGCAGTTCTTC. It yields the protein CASSLGPPTNEQFF.